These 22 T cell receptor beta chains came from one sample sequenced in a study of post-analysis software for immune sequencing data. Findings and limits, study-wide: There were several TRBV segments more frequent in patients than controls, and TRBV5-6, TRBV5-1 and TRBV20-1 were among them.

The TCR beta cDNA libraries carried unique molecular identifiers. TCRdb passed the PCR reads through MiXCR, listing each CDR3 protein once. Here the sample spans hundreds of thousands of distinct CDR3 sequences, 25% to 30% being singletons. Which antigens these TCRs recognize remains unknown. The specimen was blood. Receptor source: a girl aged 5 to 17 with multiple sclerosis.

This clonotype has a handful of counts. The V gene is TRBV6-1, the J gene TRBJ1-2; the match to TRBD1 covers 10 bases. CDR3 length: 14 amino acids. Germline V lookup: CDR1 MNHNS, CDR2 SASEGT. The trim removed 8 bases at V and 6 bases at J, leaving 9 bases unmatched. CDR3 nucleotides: TGTGCCAGCCGGAGGGACAGGGGAACGGATGGCTACACCTTC. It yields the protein CASRRDRGTDGYTF.

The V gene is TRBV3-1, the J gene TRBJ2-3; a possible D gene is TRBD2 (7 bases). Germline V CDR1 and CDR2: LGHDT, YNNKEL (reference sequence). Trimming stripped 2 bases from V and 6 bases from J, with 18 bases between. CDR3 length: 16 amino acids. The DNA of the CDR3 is TGTGCCAGCAGCCAAAACGGGGGGCCCGTGGAGGATACGCAGTATTTT. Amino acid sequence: CASSQNGGPVEDTQYF.

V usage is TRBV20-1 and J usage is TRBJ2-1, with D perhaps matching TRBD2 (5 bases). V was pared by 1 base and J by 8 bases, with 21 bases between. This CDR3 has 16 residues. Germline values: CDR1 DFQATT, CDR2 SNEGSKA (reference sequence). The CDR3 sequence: CSARGPPITSIDEQFF. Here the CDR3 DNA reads TGCAGTGCTAGAGGACCCCCCATCACTAGTATCGATGAGCAGTTCTTC.

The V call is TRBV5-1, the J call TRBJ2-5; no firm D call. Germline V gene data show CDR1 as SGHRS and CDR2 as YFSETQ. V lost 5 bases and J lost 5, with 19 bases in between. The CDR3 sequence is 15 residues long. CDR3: CASSPSDWERETQYF. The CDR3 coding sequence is TGCGCCAGCAGTCCCAGTGACTGGGAACGGGAGACCCAGTACTTC.

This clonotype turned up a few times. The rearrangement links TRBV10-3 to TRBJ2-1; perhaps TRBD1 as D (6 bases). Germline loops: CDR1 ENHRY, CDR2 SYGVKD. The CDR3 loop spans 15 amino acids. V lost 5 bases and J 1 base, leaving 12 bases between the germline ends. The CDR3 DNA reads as TGTGCCATCAGTCCCGACAGGTCGTCCTACAATGAGCAGTTCTTC. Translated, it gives CAISPDRSSYNEQFF.

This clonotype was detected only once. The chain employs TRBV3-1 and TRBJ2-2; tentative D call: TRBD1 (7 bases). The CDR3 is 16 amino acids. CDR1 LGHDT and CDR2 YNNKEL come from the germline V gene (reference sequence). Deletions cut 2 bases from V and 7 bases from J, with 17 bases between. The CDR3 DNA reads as TGTGCCAGCAGCCAAAGGCGGAGGGGGCCAGGCGGGGAGCTGTTTTTT. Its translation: CASSQRRRGPGGELFF.

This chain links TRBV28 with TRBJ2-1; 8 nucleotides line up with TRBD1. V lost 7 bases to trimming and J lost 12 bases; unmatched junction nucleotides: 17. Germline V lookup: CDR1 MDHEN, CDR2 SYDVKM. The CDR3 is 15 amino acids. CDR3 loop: CASTASGTGLVAQFF. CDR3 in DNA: TGTGCCAGCACTGCGAGTGGGACAGGCCTGGTCGCGCAGTTCTTC.

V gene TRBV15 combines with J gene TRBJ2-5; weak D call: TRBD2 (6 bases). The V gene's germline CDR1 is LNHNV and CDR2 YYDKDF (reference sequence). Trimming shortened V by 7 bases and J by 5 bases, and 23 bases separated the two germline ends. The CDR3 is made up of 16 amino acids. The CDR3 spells CATKEYGSGAGETQYF. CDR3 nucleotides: TGTGCCACCAAAGAGTACGGCTCGGGAGCAGGGGAGACCCAGTACTTC.

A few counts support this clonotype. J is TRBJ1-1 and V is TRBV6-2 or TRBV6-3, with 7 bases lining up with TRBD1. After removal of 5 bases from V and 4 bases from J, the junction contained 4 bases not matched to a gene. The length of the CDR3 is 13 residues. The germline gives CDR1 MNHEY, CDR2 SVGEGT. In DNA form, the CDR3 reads TGTGCCAGCAGTGTGGGACAGTGCACTGAAGCTTTCTTT. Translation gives CASSVGQCTEAFF.

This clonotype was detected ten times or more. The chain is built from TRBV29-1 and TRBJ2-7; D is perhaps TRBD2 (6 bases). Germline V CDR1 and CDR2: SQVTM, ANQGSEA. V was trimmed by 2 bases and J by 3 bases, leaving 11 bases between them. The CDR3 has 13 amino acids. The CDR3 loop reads CSVELGTYYEQYF. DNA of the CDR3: TGCAGCGTTGAATTAGGGACTTACTACGAGCAGTACTTC.

CDR3 DNA: TGTGCCAGCACCGGGACTAGCGTTTACAATGAGCAGTTCTTC. This gives the protein CASTGTSVYNEQFF. The V and J genes are TRBV27 and TRBJ2-1; 10 positions agree with TRBD2. The V gene's germline CDR1 is MNHEY and CDR2 SMNVEV (reference sequence). With V trimmed by 7 bases and J by 4 bases, 4 bases remained unmatched. This CDR3 is 14 amino acids long.

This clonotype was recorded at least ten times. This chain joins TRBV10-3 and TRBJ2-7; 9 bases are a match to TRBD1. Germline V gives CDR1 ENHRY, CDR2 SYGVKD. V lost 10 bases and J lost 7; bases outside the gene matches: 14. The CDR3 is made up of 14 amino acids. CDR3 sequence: CATGRDRDLREQYF. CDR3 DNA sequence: TGTGCCACCGGCAGGGACAGGGATTTACGAGAGCAGTACTTC.

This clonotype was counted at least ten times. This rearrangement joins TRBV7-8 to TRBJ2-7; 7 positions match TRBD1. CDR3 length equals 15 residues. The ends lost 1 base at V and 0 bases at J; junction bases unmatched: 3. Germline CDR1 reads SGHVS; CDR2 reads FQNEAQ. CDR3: CASSLGGTASYEQYF. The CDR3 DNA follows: TGTGCCAGCAGCTTAGGAGGGACAGCCTCCTACGAGCAGTACTTC.

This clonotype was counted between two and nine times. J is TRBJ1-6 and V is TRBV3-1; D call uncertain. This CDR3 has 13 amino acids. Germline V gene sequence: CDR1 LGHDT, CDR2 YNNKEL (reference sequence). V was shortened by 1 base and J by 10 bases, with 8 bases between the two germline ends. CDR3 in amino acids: CASSQGGLSPLHF. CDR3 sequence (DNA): TGTGCCAGCAGCCAAGGGGGTTTGTCACCCCTCCACTTT.

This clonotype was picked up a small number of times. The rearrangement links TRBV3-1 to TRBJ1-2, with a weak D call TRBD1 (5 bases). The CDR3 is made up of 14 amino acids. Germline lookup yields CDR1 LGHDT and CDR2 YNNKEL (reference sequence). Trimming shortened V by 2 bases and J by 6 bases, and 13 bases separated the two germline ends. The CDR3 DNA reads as TGTGCCAGCAGCCAACAGGGACTCTCAAATGGCTACACCTTC. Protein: CASSQQGLSNGYTF.

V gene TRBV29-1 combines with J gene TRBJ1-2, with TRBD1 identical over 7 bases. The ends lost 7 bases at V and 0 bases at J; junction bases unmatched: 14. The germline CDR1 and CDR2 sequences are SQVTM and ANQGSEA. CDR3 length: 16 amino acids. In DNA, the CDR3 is TGCAGCGGTTATGGGGTCGGACAGGACTCTAACTATGGCTACACCTTC. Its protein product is CSGYGVGQDSNYGYTF.

The CDR3 nucleotides read TGTGCCAGCAGCCAAGATCCGGCCGGGGTTTACGTGCAGCCCCAGCATTTT. Translation: CASSQDPAGVYVQPQHF. The rearrangement joins TRBV4-2 to TRBJ1-5; D call uncertain. The germline V and J ends were trimmed by 0 bases and 7 bases, with 19 bases remaining between them. The V gene's germline CDR1 is LGHNA and CDR2 YNFKEQ. This CDR3 comprises 17 residues.

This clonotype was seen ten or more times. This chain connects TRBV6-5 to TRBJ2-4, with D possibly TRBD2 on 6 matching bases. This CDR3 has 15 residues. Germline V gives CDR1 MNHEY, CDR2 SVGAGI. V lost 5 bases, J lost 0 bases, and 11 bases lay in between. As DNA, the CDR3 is TGTGCCAGCAGTCCCCGGACTATAGCCAAAAACATTCAGTACTTC. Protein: CASSPRTIAKNIQYF.

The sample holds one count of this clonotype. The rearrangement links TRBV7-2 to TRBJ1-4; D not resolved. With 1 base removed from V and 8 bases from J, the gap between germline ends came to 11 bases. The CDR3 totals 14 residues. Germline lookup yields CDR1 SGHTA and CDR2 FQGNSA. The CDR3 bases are TGTGCCAGCAGCTTAGGACCTATCCAAGAAAAACTGTTTTTT. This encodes CASSLGPIQEKLFF.

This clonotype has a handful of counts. Here the CDR3 DNA reads TGCGCCAGCAGCTTGGGATCACGAAAAGAGACCCAGTACTTC. Amino acids: CASSLGSRKETQYF. V gene TRBV5-1 combines with J gene TRBJ2-5; D call uncertain. Germline assignment: CDR1 SGHRS and CDR2 YFSETQ. Between the trimmed V and J ends, which lost 0 bases and 3 bases, there was a span of 9 bases. The CDR3 consists of 14 residues.

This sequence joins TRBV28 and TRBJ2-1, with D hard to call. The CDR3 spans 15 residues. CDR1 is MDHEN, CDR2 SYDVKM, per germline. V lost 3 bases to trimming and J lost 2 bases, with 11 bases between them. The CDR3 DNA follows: TGTGCCAGCAGTTTCCATGGGGAAGCCTACAATGAGCAGTTCTTC. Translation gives CASSFHGEAYNEQFF.

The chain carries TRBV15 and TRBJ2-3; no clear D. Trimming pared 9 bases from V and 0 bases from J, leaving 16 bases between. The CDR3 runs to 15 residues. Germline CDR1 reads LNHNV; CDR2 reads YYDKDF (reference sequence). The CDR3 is CATRLLGSSTDTQYF. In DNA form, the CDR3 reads TGTGCCACTAGATTATTGGGGTCTAGCACAGATACGCAGTATTTT.